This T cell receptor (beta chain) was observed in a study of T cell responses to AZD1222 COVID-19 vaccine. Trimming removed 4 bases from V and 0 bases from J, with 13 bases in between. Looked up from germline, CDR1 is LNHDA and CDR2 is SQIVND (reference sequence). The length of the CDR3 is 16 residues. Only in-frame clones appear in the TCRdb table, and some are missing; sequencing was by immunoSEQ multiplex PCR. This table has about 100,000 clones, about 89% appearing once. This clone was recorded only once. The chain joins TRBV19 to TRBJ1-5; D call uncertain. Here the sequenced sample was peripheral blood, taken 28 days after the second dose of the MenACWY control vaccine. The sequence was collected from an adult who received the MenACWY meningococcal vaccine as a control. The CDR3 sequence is CASSNPPPYSNQPQHF. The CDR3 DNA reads TGTGCCAGTAGTAACCCCCCTCCTTATAGCAATCAGCCCCAGCATTTT.